The source of this TCR beta chain is a study of shared clonotypes between healthy human individuals. Assay: immunoSEQ multiplex PCR; the TCRdb copy retains only in-frame clones and omits some. In the table there are approximately 980,000 clones, about three quarters of which are singletons. Germline V gene data show CDR1 as DFQATT and CDR2 as SNEGSKA (reference sequence). V was clipped by 7 bases and J by 5 bases, with 6 bases between them. This CDR3 comprises 10 residues. This TCR derives from a man younger than 30 in good health. The chain carries TRBV20-1 and TRBJ1-5, with D unresolved. Material: memory CD4+ T cells sorted from blood. Subset specified: CD45RA-negative fraction. This CDR3 is CSVGDQPQHF. Here the CDR3 DNA reads TGCAGTGTTGGGGATCAGCCCCAGCATTTT.